This TCR beta chain was identified during a study of T cells expressing NK-cell markers. TCRdb processed the 5' RACE reads again and assigns one entry to each CDR3 protein, with no DNA. The table for this sample gives 200,000 to 300,000 distinct CDR3 sequences. Concerning this clonotype: Its antigen is currently unknown.

Study findings and constraints: Leadership of the CD3+CD56-NKG2C+ fraction also belonged to these clonotypes in a few donors.

Germline V gene data show CDR1 as MDHEN and CDR2 as SYDVKM. This CDR3 region has 16 residues. The chain uses TRBV28 and TRBJ1-5; checking the TCRdb D call of TRBD1 is not possible without DNA. The sequence was obtained from a woman aged 18-70 years in good health. The source material was blood T cells: a sorted CD56 or NKG2C T cell subset, CD4+ or CD8+ T cells, or bulk PBMC T cells (not recorded which). The CDR3 spells CASSSGGAVGNQPQHF.